This TCR beta chain was captured in a study of cytomegalovirus exposure and HLA in healthy donors. CDR1 and CDR2 (germline): MDHEN, SYDVKM. V was cut by 6 bases and J by 0 bases, with 11 bases left in between. The CDR3 sequence is 14 residues long. The PCR contained 60 Vbeta and 13 Jbeta primers. Repertoires were generated with immunoSEQ multiplex PCR, while TCRdb's copy carries only in-frame clones and drops some. Among 95,000 to 150,000 clones, more than 60% were seen once, and the ten largest hold about 1.6%. The sequence came from a man aged 18 to 30 in good health and CMV-seronegative. The gene calls are TRBV28 and TRBJ1-1, with TRBD1 as a possible D gene (5 bases). The specimen was PBMCs. CDR3 DNA sequence: TGTGCCAGCAGGCTTGAGACAGTGAACACTGAAGCTTTCTTT. Its protein is CASRLETVNTEAFF.